Below, 25 T cell receptor beta chains from the same sample are listed, as sequenced in a study of cytomegalovirus exposure and HLA in healthy donors. 13 Jbeta primers and 60 Vbeta primers were used for the PCR. Sequencing used immunoSEQ multiplex PCR; TCRdb keeps in-frame clones, though not all of them. The sample has approximately 150,000 clones, roughly 79% seen once. The sample taken for sequencing was PBMCs. Every receptor here comes from a woman between 18 and 29 years old in good health and CMV-seronegative.

This rearrangement joins TRBV7-9 to TRBJ2-7; maybe TRBD2 (5 bases). Germline V gene lookup returns CDR1 SEHNR and CDR2 FQNEAQ (reference sequence). The V and J ends lost 5 bases and 10 bases respectively, with 12 bases between them. The length of the CDR3 is 11 residues. The CDR3 spells CASSHGLSQYF. The DNA for the CDR3 is TGTGCCAGCAGCCACGGACTTAGTCAGTACTTC.

The gene calls are TRBV2 and TRBJ2-7; TRBD1 matches at 11 bases. CDR3 length: 14 amino acids. CDR1 and CDR2 from the germline V gene are SNHLY and FYNNEI. V lost 5 bases to trimming and J lost 4 bases; unmatched junction nucleotides: 4. As DNA, the CDR3 is TGTGCCAGCAGTTGGACAGGGGGCGAGTACGAGCAGTACTTC. It codes for CASSWTGGEYEQYF.

The chain employs TRBV18 and TRBJ2-3, with D unclear. Germline values: CDR1 KGHSH, CDR2 LQKENI. Trimming stripped 6 bases from V and 0 bases from J, with 4 bases between. The CDR3 contains 12 residues. In DNA form, the CDR3 reads TGTGCCAGCTCGTCGAGCACAGATACGCAGTATTTT. Its protein is CASSSSTDTQYF.

J is TRBJ1-1 and V is TRBV6-5; no definite D call. Trimming took 1 base from V and 1 from J, leaving 7 bases between them. CDR3 length equals 14 residues. The germline gives CDR1 MNHEY, CDR2 SVGAGI. CDR3 sequence reads: CASSYYGENTEAFF. CDR3 DNA sequence: TGTGCCAGCAGTTACTACGGGGAGAACACTGAAGCTTTCTTT.

The chain links TRBV4-1 to TRBJ2-1, with 8 positions matching TRBD2. The CDR3 is 16 amino acids. From germline, CDR1 is MGHRA and CDR2 YSYEKL. The J segment lost 8 bases and the V segment lost 4 bases, leaving 13 bases of the junction unmatched. The CDR3 nucleotides read TGCGCCAGCAGCCTCTCTGCCAGCGGGAGTTTCGATGAGCAGTTCTTC. It yields the protein CASSLSASGSFDEQFF.

The V gene is TRBV6-1, the J gene TRBJ2-7; D is ambiguous. The CDR3 consists of 13 residues. Germline lookup yields CDR1 MNHNS and CDR2 SASEGT. The V gene lost 3 bases and the J gene lost 3 bases, with 9 bases spanning the gap. CDR3 sequence reads: CASSETTVYEQYF. DNA of the CDR3: TGTGCCAGCAGTGAGACGACTGTCTACGAGCAGTACTTC.

The chain links TRBV19 to TRBJ2-3, with 12 bases aligning to TRBD2. V was clipped by 4 bases and J by 5 bases; unmatched bases: 10. The CDR3 extends over 17 amino acids. Germline CDR1 reads LNHDA; CDR2 reads SQIVND (reference sequence). Here the CDR3 reads CASSSHGLAGPVDTQYF. DNA for the CDR3: TGTGCCAGTAGTAGCCACGGACTAGCGGGGCCCGTAGATACGCAGTATTTT.

This chain links TRBV5-1 with TRBJ2-1; 7 nucleotides match TRBD1. CDR3 size: 12 residues. Germline CDR1 SGHRS, CDR2 YFSETQ. With V trimmed by 4 bases and J by 8 bases, 3 bases remained unmatched. CDR3 nucleotide sequence: TGCGCCAGCAGCCTTACAGGGGATGAGCAGTTCTTC. This encodes CASSLTGDEQFF.

This chain uses TRBV27 with TRBJ2-3; 11 nucleotides match TRBD2. This CDR3 region has 20 residues. Trimming removed 6 bases from V and 0 bases from J; junction bases left unmatched: 17. CDR1 is MNHEY and CDR2 is SMNVEV in the germline V gene (reference sequence). CDR3 sequence reads: CASRRLAGRVGHFSTDTQYF. Written as DNA, the CDR3 is TGTGCCAGCAGAAGACTAGCGGGGAGGGTCGGTCATTTTAGCACAGATACGCAGTATTTT.

The gene calls are TRBV9 and TRBJ2-1; TRBD1 matches 9 bases. This CDR3 comprises 15 residues. CDR1 is SGDLS, CDR2 YYNGEE, per germline. The ends lost 4 bases at V and 5 bases at J; junction bases unmatched: 7. The CDR3 loop is CASSPGTGSNNEQFF. CDR3 coding DNA: TGTGCCAGCAGCCCCGGGACAGGGTCAAACAATGAGCAGTTCTTC.

Written as DNA, the CDR3 is TGTGCCTGGAGTGTCTGGGACAGAAGTAATGGCTACCCGCATGGAAACACCATATATTTT. Amino acids: CAWSVWDRSNGYPHGNTIYF. The rearrangement uses TRBV30 and TRBJ1-3, with 7 bases fitting TRBD1. The V gene end was trimmed by 0 bases and the J gene end by 3 bases; junction bases not matched to a gene: 20. Germline V gives CDR1 GTSNPN, CDR2 SVGIG (reference sequence). The CDR3 covers 20 residues.

The rearrangement uses TRBV4-2 and TRBJ2-7; 7 bases match TRBD1. The V segment lost 4 bases and the J segment 4 bases; nucleotides outside the gene matches: 10. Per the germline V gene, CDR1 is LGHNA and CDR2 is YNFKEQ. The CDR3 contains 15 residues. CDR3 loop: CASSPSQGIAYEQYF. As DNA, the CDR3 is TGTGCCAGCAGCCCCTCACAGGGGATCGCGTACGAGCAGTACTTC.

The chain links TRBV5-1 to TRBJ2-2; 7 nucleotides align to TRBD1. This CDR3 is 15 amino acids long. In germline, CDR1 is SGHRS, CDR2 YFSETQ. The J segment lost 6 bases and the V segment lost 4 bases, leaving 9 bases of the junction unmatched. CDR3 coding DNA: TGCGCCAGCAGCCTCAGGACAGGACTGGCCGGGGAGCTGTTTTTT. It yields the protein CASSLRTGLAGELFF.

V gene TRBV19 combines with J gene TRBJ2-3, with TRBD2 as a possible D gene (6 bases). V lost 3 bases and J 3 bases, leaving 28 bases between the germline ends. The length of the CDR3 is 20 residues. The V gene's germline CDR1 is LNHDA and CDR2 SQIVND (reference sequence). CDR3 region: CASSMDSYDPLAEGTDTQYF. CDR3 DNA sequence: TGTGCCAGTAGTATGGATTCCTACGATCCCTTAGCGGAGGGGACAGATACGCAGTATTTT.

This chain connects TRBV18 to TRBJ1-1; perhaps TRBD1 as D (5 bases). Germline values: CDR1 KGHSH, CDR2 LQKENI. Trimming cost V 5 bases and J 0 bases, with 19 bases left between them. This CDR3 has 17 residues. The CDR3 is CASSSRAVGSMNTEAFF. CDR3 sequence (DNA): TGTGCCAGCTCATCCAGGGCTGTGGGCTCCATGAACACTGAAGCTTTCTTT. Drawing the rest from reference TRBV18 and TRBJ1-1, the complete variable domain is NAGVMQNPRHLVRRRGQEARLRCSPMKGHSHVYWYRQLPEEGLKFMVYLQKENIIDESGMPKERFSAEFPKEGPSILRIQQVVRGDSAAYFCASSSRAVGSMNTEAFFGQGTRLTVV.

This chain uses TRBV18 with TRBJ2-5, with 8 bases lining up with TRBD1. With 1 base clipped from V and 2 bases from J, the junction kept 9 bases outside the gene matches. There are 17 residues in the CDR3. Germline V gives CDR1 KGHSH, CDR2 LQKENI. CDR3 protein: CASSPRGFRTGQETQYF. As DNA, the CDR3 is TGTGCCAGCTCACCACGAGGCTTTAGGACAGGGCAAGAGACCCAGTACTTC.

The chain couples TRBV2 to TRBJ1-1, with a tentative D call TRBD1 (6 bases). V was pared by 5 bases and J by 1 base, with 8 bases between. Germline V gene sequence: CDR1 SNHLY, CDR2 FYNNEI. This CDR3 region has 13 residues. The CDR3 DNA sequence: TGTGCCAGCAGTCCAGGGGAGAACACTGAAGCTTTCTTT. This sequence encodes CASSPGENTEAFF.

The V and J genes are TRBV6-6 and TRBJ2-1; 8 bases match TRBD2. CDR1 and CDR2 (germline): MNHNY, SVGAGI (reference sequence). The J segment lost 9 bases and the V segment lost 5 bases, leaving 12 bases of the junction unmatched. This CDR3 has 15 amino acids. In DNA, the CDR3 is TGTGCCAGCAGTCCCTTAACGGGAGGGCCCAGTGAGCAGTTCTTC. Amino acids: CASSPLTGGPSEQFF.

Comments on this clone: Here the CDR3 omits its conserved ending phenylalanine or tryptophan, so a read error is the likely source. The chain uses TRBV4-1 and TRBJ1-1, with D tentatively TRBD1 (5 bases). The CDR3 contains 14 residues. With 4 bases removed from V and 0 bases from J, the gap between germline ends came to 9 bases. CDR1 and CDR2 from the germline V gene are MGHRA and YSYEKL. The CDR3 DNA is TGCGCCAGCAGCCCCCGGACACTGAACACTGAAGCTTTCCTT. It is translated as CASSPRTLNTEAFL.

This chain connects TRBV7-9 to TRBJ2-2; D possibly corresponds to TRBD2 (5 bases). Germline V gives CDR1 SEHNR, CDR2 FQNEAQ (reference sequence). V shed 4 bases and J shed 6 bases, with 9 bases lying between them. CDR3 length: 13 residues. In DNA form, the CDR3 reads TGTGCCAGCAGCTCGGGGAATCCCGGGGAGCTGTTTTTT. Its translation: CASSSGNPGELFF.

The rearrangement joins TRBV6-5 to TRBJ1-1, with D possibly being TRBD1 (5 bases). Germline V gene sequence: CDR1 MNHEY, CDR2 SVGAGI. The CDR3 runs to 13 residues. The V gene lost 5 bases and the J gene lost 3 bases, with 10 bases spanning the gap. The DNA for the CDR3 is TGTGCCAGCAGTGCCAGCAGGGACACTGAAGCTTTCTTT. This sequence encodes CASSASRDTEAFF.

This chain connects TRBV27 to TRBJ2-1; TRBD2 aligns across 7 bases. Germline CDR1 and CDR2: MNHEY and SMNVEV (reference sequence). This CDR3 is built from 15 residues. The V segment lost 2 bases and the J segment 8 bases; nucleotides outside the gene matches: 9. The CDR3 DNA follows: TGTGCCAGCAGTTTAAGGGGACTATCAGTCGATGAGCAGTTCTTC. Its translation: CASSLRGLSVDEQFF.

This chain links TRBV11-3 with TRBJ2-7, with no clear D. The V gene lost 5 bases and the J gene lost 5 bases, with 13 bases spanning the gap. Germline lookup yields CDR1 SGHNT and CDR2 YENEEA. The CDR3 length is 13 residues. CDR3 residues: CASSAGISDEQYF. CDR3 DNA: TGTGCCAGCAGCGCCGGTATTTCCGACGAGCAGTACTTC.

The rearrangement uses TRBV18 and TRBJ2-1; D uncertain. The germline V gene encodes CDR1 KGHSH and CDR2 LQKENI. This CDR3 is built from 11 residues. Trimming shortened V by 5 bases and J by 5 bases, and 4 bases separated the two germline ends. CDR3: CASSTDNEQFF. The CDR3 DNA follows: TGTGCCAGCTCAACGGACAATGAGCAGTTCTTC.

V and J are TRBV6-5 and TRBJ1-2, with D possibly matching TRBD1 (6 bases). Germline V lookup: CDR1 MNHEY, CDR2 SVGAGI. Trimming stripped 2 bases from V and 8 bases from J, with 18 bases between. The length of the CDR3 is 15 residues. The CDR3 region has the DNA TGTGCCAGCAGTTACACAGGACAGTTACGAGGAGGCTACACCTTC. Translating gives CASSYTGQLRGGYTF.